The subject of this entry is one TCR beta chain. Study processing details: Amplification from reference gene primers served as the basis for estimated nucleated cell counts. TCRdb keeps only in-frame clones here, not all; method: immunoSEQ multiplex PCR. V and J calls and clone size are those listed in that table; D and trimming were worked out from the DNA. Here the sample spans just over 350,000 clones, approximately 84% being singletons. The data stem from a study of blood T cell repertoires in COVID-19. Study summary: From the United States, Italy and Spain came samples of acute and convalescent COVID-19.

The CDR3 totals 15 residues. With 4 bases removed from V and 8 bases from J, the gap between germline ends came to 19 bases. CDR1 is SGHRS and CDR2 is YFSETQ in the germline V gene. The rearrangement joins TRBV5-1 to TRBJ2-1; weak D call: TRBD2 (5 bases). This clonotype originated in a woman aged 25 to 39 who had recovered from COVID-19. The sample consisted of PBMCs or T cells enriched from blood (not recorded which). CDR3 coding DNA: TGCGCCAGCAGCCCGGACGGCCGGGATTGGGATGAGCAGTTCTTC. This translates into CASSPDGRDWDEQFF.